The sequence of this T cell receptor beta chain was determined in a study of T-cell memory formation after mild COVID-19. In this sample, this clonotype turned up a few times. Its antigen is unknown. At one end, the junction sequence differs from germline, possibly due to a read error. General study points: Second-wave clones reaching peak frequency on day 37 lacked confirmed SARS-CoV-2 specificity.

The germline V gene has CDR1 SEHNR and CDR2 FQNEAQ (reference sequence). The CDR3 covers 15 residues. TCRdb processed the 5' RACE reads anew with MiXCR; each CDR3 protein has one entry. The data hold 110,000 or so distinct CDR3 sequences, with about a fifth observed a single time. The chain combines TRBV7-9 with TRBJ2-1; D assignment may be TRBD1 or TRBD2 (6 bases each). Sequenced material: PBMCs or a T cell subset sorted from them (not recorded which). The clonotype originates from a man aged 18 to 29 who had mild COVID-19 (a few samples of this study predate the infection). Cell type and time point are not known. CDR3 nucleotides: TGTGCCAGCAGCTCCCAGGAGGTATCGCGGGACAAGGGGTGTTTC. It is translated as CASSSQEVSRDKGCF.